This T cell receptor (beta chain) was sequenced during a study of shared clonotypes between healthy human individuals. Study-level findings and limits: Clonotype sharing across donors was expected to vary with sequencing depth. Generally, estimated richness proved larger in naive subsets than it did in memory subsets. The sharing of 4.5% to 6.5% of naive CD4 clonotypes was seen across a few donors.

Data came from immunoSEQ multiplex PCR; TCRdb stores just in-frame clones and leaves some out. The sample includes a few million clones, almost 96% seen only once; the top ten take over 0.1%. As for this clone: Its antigen is unidentified.

Germline V gives CDR1 ENHRY, CDR2 SYGVKD. CDR3 length equals 17 residues. V shed 3 bases and J 7 bases; nucleotides not matched to a gene: 9. None of the donors, who were healthy HIV-negative adults, had recently had acute infections or vaccinations. The source of this sequence is a man between 18 and 29 years old in good health. Sequencing was done on a sample of naive CD4+ T cells sorted from blood. This sample's subset: CD45RA+ positively selected. The chain carries TRBV10-3 and TRBJ1-4; 12 bases are a match to TRBD1. The CDR3 nucleotides are TGTGCCATCAGTGAAGTCCCGGGACAGGGGGCGAGTGAAAAACTGTTTTTT. This codes for CAISEVPGQGASEKLFF.